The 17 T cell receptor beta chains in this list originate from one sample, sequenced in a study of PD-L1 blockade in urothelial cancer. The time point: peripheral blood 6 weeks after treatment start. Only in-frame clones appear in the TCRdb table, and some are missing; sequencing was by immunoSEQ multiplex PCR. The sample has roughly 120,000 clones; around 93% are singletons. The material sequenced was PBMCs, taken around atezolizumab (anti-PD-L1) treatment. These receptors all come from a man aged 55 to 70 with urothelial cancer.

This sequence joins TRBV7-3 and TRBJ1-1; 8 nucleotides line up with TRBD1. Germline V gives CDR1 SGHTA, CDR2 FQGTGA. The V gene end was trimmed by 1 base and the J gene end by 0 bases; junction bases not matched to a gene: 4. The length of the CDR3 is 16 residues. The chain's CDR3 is CASSLNPGGMNTEAFF. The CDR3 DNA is TGTGCCAGCAGCTTAAACCCAGGGGGCATGAACACTGAAGCTTTCTTT.

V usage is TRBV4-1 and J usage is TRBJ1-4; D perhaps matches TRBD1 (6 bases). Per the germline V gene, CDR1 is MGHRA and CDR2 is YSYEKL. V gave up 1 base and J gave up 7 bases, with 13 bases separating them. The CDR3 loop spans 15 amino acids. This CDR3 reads CASSQVRGAREKLFF. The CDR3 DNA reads TGCGCCAGCAGCCAAGTCAGGGGCGCACGTGAAAAACTGTTTTTT.

CDR3 sequence reads: CASSQVSALTYEQYF. Written as DNA, the CDR3 is TGTGCCAGCAGCCAAGTAAGCGCCCTTACCTACGAGCAGTACTTC. The rearrangement joins TRBV4-2 to TRBJ2-7; D gene ambiguous. Trimming cost V 1 base and J 2 bases, with 12 bases left between them. CDR1 and CDR2 (germline): LGHNA, YNFKEQ. The CDR3 has 15 residues.

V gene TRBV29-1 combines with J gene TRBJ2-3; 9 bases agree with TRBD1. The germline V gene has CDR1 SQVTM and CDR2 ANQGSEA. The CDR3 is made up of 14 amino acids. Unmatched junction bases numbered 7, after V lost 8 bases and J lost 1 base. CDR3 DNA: TGCAGCCTAAGGACAGGGGCGGGCACAGATACGCAGTATTTT. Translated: CSLRTGAGTDTQYF.

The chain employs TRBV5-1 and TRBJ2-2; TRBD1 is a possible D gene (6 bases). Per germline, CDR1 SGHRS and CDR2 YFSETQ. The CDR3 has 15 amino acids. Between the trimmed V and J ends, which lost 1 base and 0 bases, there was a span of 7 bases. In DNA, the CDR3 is TGCGCCAGCAGCTTGACAGGGTCGAACACCGGGGAGCTGTTTTTT. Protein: CASSLTGSNTGELFF.

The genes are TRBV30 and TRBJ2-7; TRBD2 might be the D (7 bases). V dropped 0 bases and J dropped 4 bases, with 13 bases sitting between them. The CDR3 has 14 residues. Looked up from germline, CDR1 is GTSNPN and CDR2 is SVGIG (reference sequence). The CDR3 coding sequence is TGTGCCTGGAGTGTGATCGGGGGGCTTTACGAGCAGTACTTC. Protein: CAWSVIGGLYEQYF.

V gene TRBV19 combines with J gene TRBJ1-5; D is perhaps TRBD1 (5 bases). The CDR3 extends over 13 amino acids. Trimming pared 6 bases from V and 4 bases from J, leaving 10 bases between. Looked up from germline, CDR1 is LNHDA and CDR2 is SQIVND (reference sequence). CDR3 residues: CASSRQQNQPQHF. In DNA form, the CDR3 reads TGTGCCAGTAGCAGACAGCAGAATCAGCCCCAGCATTTT. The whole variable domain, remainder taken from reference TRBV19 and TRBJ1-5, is DGGITQSPKYLFRKEGQNVTLSCEQNLNHDAMYWYRQDPGQGLRLIYYSQIVNDFQKGDIAEGYSVSREKKESFPLTVTSAQKNPTAFYLCASSRQQNQPQHFGDGTRLSIL.

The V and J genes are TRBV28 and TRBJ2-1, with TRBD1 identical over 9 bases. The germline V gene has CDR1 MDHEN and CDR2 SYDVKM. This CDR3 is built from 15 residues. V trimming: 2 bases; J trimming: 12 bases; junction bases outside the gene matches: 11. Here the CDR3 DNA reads TGTGCCAGCAGTTTAGTGGGGACAGGGCCCGGGGGGCAGTTCTTC. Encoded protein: CASSLVGTGPGGQFF.

The CDR3 coding sequence is TGTGCCAGCAGCGCGGGGGGTACAGACAGAACCTACGAGCAGTACTTC. Its translation: CASSAGGTDRTYEQYF. The chain joins TRBV7-4 to TRBJ2-7; 8 nucleotides align to TRBD2. There are 16 residues in the CDR3. V lost 5 bases to trimming and J lost 2 bases; unmatched junction nucleotides: 11. CDR1 SGHVT and CDR2 SQSDAQ come from the germline V gene.

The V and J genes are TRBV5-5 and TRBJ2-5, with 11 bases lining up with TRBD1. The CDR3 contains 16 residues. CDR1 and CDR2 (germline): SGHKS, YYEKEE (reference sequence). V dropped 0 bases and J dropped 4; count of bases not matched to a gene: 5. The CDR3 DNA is TGTGCCAGCAGCTTGGCGCGGACAGGGGGCCGAGAGACCCAGTACTTC. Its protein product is CASSLARTGGRETQYF.

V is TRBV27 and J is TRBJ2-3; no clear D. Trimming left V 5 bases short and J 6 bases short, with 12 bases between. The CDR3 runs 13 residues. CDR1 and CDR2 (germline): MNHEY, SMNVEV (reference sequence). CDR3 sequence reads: CASSPTIGDTQYF. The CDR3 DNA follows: TGTGCCAGCAGTCCGACGATCGGGGATACGCAGTATTTT.

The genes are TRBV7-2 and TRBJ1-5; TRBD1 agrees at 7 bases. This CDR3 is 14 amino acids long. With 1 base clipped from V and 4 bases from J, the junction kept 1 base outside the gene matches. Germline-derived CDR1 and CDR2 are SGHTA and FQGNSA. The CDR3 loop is CASSLGTGNQPQHF. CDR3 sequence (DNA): TGTGCCAGCAGCTTAGGGACAGGTAATCAGCCCCAGCATTTT. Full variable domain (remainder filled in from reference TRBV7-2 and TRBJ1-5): GAGVSQSPSNKVTEKGKDVELRCDPISGHTALYWYRQSLGQGLEFLIYFQGNSAPDKSGLPSDRFSAERTGGSVSTLTIQRTQQEDSAVYLCASSLGTGNQPQHFGDGTRLSIL.

The CDR3: CASSAKTGGSEAFF. The CDR3 DNA reads as TGTGCCAGCTCAGCTAAAACAGGGGGGAGTGAAGCTTTCTTT. This chain links TRBV18 with TRBJ1-1, with 8 bases fitting TRBD1. V shed 5 bases, J shed 7 bases, and the junction held 9 bases outside the gene matches. The germline V gene has CDR1 KGHSH and CDR2 LQKENI. The CDR3 spans 14 residues. The full variable domain, rest sourced from reference TRBV18 and TRBJ1-1, is NAGVMQNPRHLVRRRGQEARLRCSPMKGHSHVYWYRQLPEEGLKFMVYLQKENIIDESGMPKERFSAEFPKEGPSILRIQQVVRGDSAAYFCASSAKTGGSEAFFGQGTRLTVV.

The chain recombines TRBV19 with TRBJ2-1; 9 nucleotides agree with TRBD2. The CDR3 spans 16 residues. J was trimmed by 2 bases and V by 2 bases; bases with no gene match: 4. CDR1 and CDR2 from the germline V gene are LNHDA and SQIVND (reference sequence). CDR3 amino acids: CASSIWRTSAYNEQFF. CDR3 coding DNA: TGTGCCAGTAGTATATGGAGGACTAGCGCCTACAATGAGCAGTTCTTC.

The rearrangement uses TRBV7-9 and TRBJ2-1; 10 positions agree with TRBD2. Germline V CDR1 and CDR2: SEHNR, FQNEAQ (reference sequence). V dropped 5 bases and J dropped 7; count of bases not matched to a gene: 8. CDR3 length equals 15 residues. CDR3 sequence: CASSPRLAGGNEQFF. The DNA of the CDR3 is TGTGCCAGCAGCCCCCGATTAGCGGGGGGTAATGAGCAGTTCTTC.

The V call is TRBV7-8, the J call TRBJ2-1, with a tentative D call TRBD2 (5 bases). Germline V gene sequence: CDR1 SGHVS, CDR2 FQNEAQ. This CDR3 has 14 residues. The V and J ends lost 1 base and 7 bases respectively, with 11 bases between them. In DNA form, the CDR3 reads TGTGCCAGCAGCTTAGAGGCGGGCCTGAATGAGCAGTTCTTC. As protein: CASSLEAGLNEQFF.

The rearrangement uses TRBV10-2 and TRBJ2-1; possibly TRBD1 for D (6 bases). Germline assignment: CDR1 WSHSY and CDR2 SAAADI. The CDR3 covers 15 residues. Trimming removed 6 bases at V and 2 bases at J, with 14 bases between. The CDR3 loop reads CASRASGTPYNEQFF. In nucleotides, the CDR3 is TGCGCCAGCAGGGCCTCCGGGACACCCTACAATGAGCAGTTCTTC.